What follows are 32 T cell receptor beta chains derived from one specimen sequenced in a study of neurological immune-mediated disorders. TCRdb re-called the 5' RACE reads through MiXCR, storing one row per CDR3 protein. This sample carries about 79,000 distinct CDR3 sequences, approximately 14% of them seen once, and the ten largest clones take under 7%. The sequenced sample consisted of PBMCs. The receptor source for this set is a woman aged 45-65 years in good health.

This clonotype is medium-sized by share. J is TRBJ2-2 and V is TRBV20-1; D gene unclear. Trimming pared 1 base from V and 0 bases from J, leaving 9 bases between. CDR3 length: 15 amino acids. Germline CDR1 and CDR2: DFQATT and SNEGSKA (reference sequence). CDR3 loop: CSARVGITNTGELFF. The CDR3 region has the DNA TGCAGTGCTAGAGTGGGGATAACGAACACCGGGGAGCTGTTTTTT.

There are many counts of this clonotype. The genes are TRBV5-1 and TRBJ2-3, with TRBD2 identical over 8 bases. Germline CDR1 SGHRS, CDR2 YFSETQ. V shed 2 bases, J shed 2 bases, and the junction held 4 bases outside the gene matches. The CDR3 covers 15 residues. CDR3 bases: TGCGCCAGCAGCTTAACTAGCGGCCCCACAGATACGCAGTATTTT. Translating it yields CASSLTSGPTDTQYF.

The sample holds many counts of this clonotype. The chain links TRBV5-1 to TRBJ1-3; D unclear. Germline CDR1 and CDR2: SGHRS and YFSETQ. The CDR3 is 15 residues long. Trimming removed 0 bases from V and 2 bases from J, with 9 bases in between. The CDR3 is CASSLGSETGNTIYF. Here the CDR3 DNA reads TGCGCCAGCAGCTTGGGGTCGGAAACTGGAAACACCATATATTTT.

The sample holds many counts of this clonotype. The chain combines TRBV20-1 with TRBJ2-7; 11 bases fit TRBD2. V lost 0 bases to trimming and J lost 4 bases; unmatched junction nucleotides: 5. This CDR3 contains 15 residues. The germline V gene encodes CDR1 DFQATT and CDR2 SNEGSKA (reference sequence). The CDR3 loop reads CSARDRTSGQYEQYF. The CDR3 DNA is TGCAGTGCTAGAGATCGGACTAGCGGGCAATACGAGCAGTACTTC.

This clonotype was detected many times. The V gene is TRBV15, the J gene TRBJ1-4, with D possibly TRBD1 on 5 matching bases. V lost 5 bases and J lost 3, with 16 bases in between. Germline values: CDR1 LNHNV, CDR2 YYDKDF (reference sequence). The CDR3 runs to 16 residues. The CDR3 loop reads CATSATVAKANEKLFF. CDR3 DNA sequence: TGTGCCACCAGCGCGACAGTTGCCAAAGCTAATGAAAAACTGTTTTTT. Complete variable domain (other parts from reference TRBV15 and TRBJ1-4): DAMVIQNPRYQVTQFGKPVTLSCSQTLNHNVMYWYQQKSSQAPKLLFHYYDKDFNNEADTPDNFQSRRPNTSFCFLDIRSPGLGDTAMYLCATSATVAKANEKLFFGSGTQLSVL.

This chain connects TRBV5-1 to TRBJ2-3, with TRBD2 matching over 13 bases. The CDR3 is 16 residues long. J was trimmed by 5 bases and V by 5 bases; bases with no gene match: 8. Looked up from germline, CDR1 is SGHRS and CDR2 is YFSETQ. The CDR3 reads CASSPGLAGARDTQYF. CDR3 DNA sequence: TGCGCCAGCAGTCCCGGACTAGCGGGAGCGAGAGATACGCAGTATTTT.

Ten or more counts support this clonotype. The chain carries TRBV29-1 and TRBJ1-1; a possible D gene is TRBD1 (5 bases). The germline V and J ends were trimmed by 0 bases and 7 bases, with 15 bases remaining between them. This CDR3 has 14 amino acids. The germline V gene encodes CDR1 SQVTM and CDR2 ANQGSEA. As DNA, the CDR3 is TGCAGCGTTGAAGAAACGGGGCAGCCTTTTGAAGCTTTCTTT. This encodes CSVEETGQPFEAFF.

This clonotype was counted ten times or more. This chain connects TRBV5-1 to TRBJ2-7, with D perhaps assigned TRBD1 or TRBD2 (5 bases each). Germline CDR1 and CDR2: SGHRS and YFSETQ. V was pared by 0 bases and J by 6 bases, with 16 bases between. The CDR3 extends over 15 amino acids. The CDR3 loop reads CASSLEGSPGGEQYF. In DNA form, the CDR3 reads TGCGCCAGCAGCTTGGAGGGGAGCCCAGGAGGCGAGCAGTACTTC. The full variable domain, its missing parts supplied by reference TRBV5-1 and TRBJ2-7, is KAGVTQTPRYLIKTRGQQVTLSCSPISGHRSVSWYQQTPGQGLQFLFEYFSETQRNKGNFPGRFSGRQFSNSRSEMNVSTLELGDSALYLCASSLEGSPGGEQYFGPGTRLTVT.

This clonotype appeared many times. The chain carries TRBV5-1 and TRBJ2-5; 10 bases map to TRBD2. The CDR3 extends over 17 amino acids. Germline CDR1 reads SGHRS; CDR2 reads YFSETQ. The V and J ends lost 4 bases and 5 bases, in that order; junction bases with no gene match: 14. Here the CDR3 reads CASSEGASGRGVETQYF. The CDR3 nucleotides read TGCGCCAGCAGCGAGGGGGCTAGCGGGAGAGGAGTTGAGACCCAGTACTTC.

This clonotype has ten or more counts. This sequence joins TRBV5-1 and TRBJ1-1, with unresolved D. Germline values: CDR1 SGHRS, CDR2 YFSETQ. V lost 0 bases, J lost 3 bases, and 12 bases lay in between. The CDR3 runs to 15 residues. The CDR3 here is CASSLVSAWHTEAFF. The CDR3 nucleotides are TGCGCCAGCAGCTTGGTGTCCGCGTGGCACACTGAAGCTTTCTTT.

This clonotype has a count of ten or more. V gene TRBV12-3 or TRBV12-4 combines with J gene TRBJ1-5, with 7 bases fitting TRBD1. V trimming: 1 base; J trimming: 3 bases; junction bases outside the gene matches: 3. This CDR3 contains 15 residues. CDR3 bases: TGTGCCAGCAGTTTAGTGACAGGGTACAATCAGCCCCAGCATTTT. Amino acid sequence: CASSLVTGYNQPQHF.

A remark on this clonotype: An end of the junction differs from the germline gene, which may be a read error. This rearrangement joins TRBV20-1 to TRBJ2-1, with TRBD2 matching 9 bases. Germline CDR1 DFQATT, CDR2 SNEGSKA (reference sequence). The CDR3 length is 15 residues. CDR3 residues: CSVPPAAGGYYEQCF. CDR3 nucleotides: TGCAGTGTCCCACCGGCAGCGGGAGGATACTATGAGCAGTGCTTC.

This clonotype was detected many times. The V call is TRBV20-1, the J call TRBJ2-1, with a tentative D call TRBD2 (6 bases). CDR1 and CDR2 (germline): DFQATT, SNEGSKA (reference sequence). V was shortened by 1 base and J by 5 bases, with 18 bases between the two germline ends. There are 16 residues in the CDR3. CDR3 amino acids: CSARARREGVNNEQFF. The CDR3, as DNA: TGCAGTGCTAGAGCGAGGAGGGAAGGTGTTAACAATGAGCAGTTCTTC.

This clonotype appeared many times. The chain links TRBV6-5 to TRBJ2-1; TRBD2 matches 9 bases. CDR3 size: 16 residues. Unmatched junction bases numbered 6, after V lost 3 bases and J lost 3 bases. Germline V CDR1 and CDR2: MNHEY, SVGAGI. CDR3 bases: TGTGCCAGCAGTTATGGCGCGCGGGGGGGCTACAATGAGCAGTTCTTC. It encodes CASSYGARGGYNEQFF.

There are many counts of this clonotype. This chain uses TRBV5-1 with TRBJ2-3, with 11 positions matching TRBD2. The V segment lost 4 bases and the J segment 2 bases; nucleotides outside the gene matches: 3. The CDR3 spans 15 residues. CDR1 and CDR2 (germline): SGHRS, YFSETQ. As DNA, the CDR3 is TGCGCCAGCAGCACACTAGCGGGGGACACAGATACGCAGTATTTT. As protein: CASSTLAGDTDTQYF.

Only a few counts were recorded for this clonotype. This chain connects TRBV5-1 to TRBJ1-2; TRBD1 might be the D (5 bases). Germline assignment: CDR1 SGHRS and CDR2 YFSETQ. The V end lost 0 bases, the J end lost 8 bases, and 17 bases lay between the germline ends. The CDR3 is 15 amino acids. CDR3 amino acids: CASSLGTRDDSGYTF. DNA for the CDR3: TGCGCCAGCAGCTTGGGTACCAGGGACGATAGCGGCTACACCTTC.

The rearrangement uses TRBV5-1 and TRBJ2-5; 7 positions match TRBD1. From germline, CDR1 is SGHRS and CDR2 YFSETQ. Trimming at V came to 0 bases and at J to 5 bases, leaving 4 bases not matched to a gene. This CDR3 is 14 amino acids long. Here the CDR3 reads CASSLDRGAETQYF. CDR3 DNA: TGCGCCAGCAGCTTGGACAGGGGAGCCGAGACCCAGTACTTC.

The chain combines TRBV28 with TRBJ2-7; D gene unclear. The V and J ends lost 6 bases and 2 bases respectively, with 8 bases between them. Per the germline V gene, CDR1 is MDHEN and CDR2 is SYDVKM. The CDR3 contains 12 residues. The CDR3 spells CASSHPPYEQYF. Written as DNA, the CDR3 is TGTGCCAGCAGCCATCCTCCCTACGAGCAGTACTTC. Full variable domain (missing parts from reference TRBV28 and TRBJ2-7): DVKVTQSSRYLVKRTGEKVFLECVQDMDHENMFWYRQDPGLGLRLIYFSYDVKMKEKGDIPEGYSVSREKKERFSLILESASTNQTSMYLCASSHPPYEQYFGPGTRLTVT.

This clonotype was recorded many times. It is unclear where the CDR3 begins or ends on the DNA, so no DNA is shown, and the CDR3 is as TCRdb lists it. The gene calls are TRBV7-5 and TRBJ2-1; TRBD1, as called in the table, went unchecked against the DNA. TRBV7-5 represents a pseudogene. Including both end residues, the CDR3 is 18 amino acids long. CDR3 sequence reads: CISVPEAPRRAPNNEQFF.

This clonotype came up many times. The V and J genes are TRBV7-2 and TRBJ2-3; D is unresolved. CDR1 SGHTA and CDR2 FQGNSA come from the germline V gene. The CDR3 is 14 residues long. The germline V and J ends were trimmed by 7 bases and 7 bases, with 18 bases remaining between them. CDR3 sequence reads: CASTNPGFSNTQYF. The CDR3 DNA reads as TGTGCCAGCACCAACCCGGGCTTTTCAAATACGCAGTATTTT.

This clonotype was counted a single time. The junction differs from germline at one of its ends, possibly a read error. The chain has TRBV28 and TRBJ1-2; D gene unclear. Germline V CDR1 and CDR2: MDHEN, SYDVKM. The CDR3 has 13 residues. CDR3 nucleotides: TGTGCCTGCAGTTTCCACGGAAGCTATGGCTACACCTTC. The encoded protein is CACSFHGSYGYTF.

This clonotype was picked up many times. This chain uses TRBV25-1 with TRBJ2-1; D remains ambiguous. Germline CDR1 reads MGHDK; CDR2 reads SYGVNS. CDR3 length: 12 residues. Trimming shortened V by 4 bases and J by 6 bases, and 7 bases separated the two germline ends. The CDR3: CASSVRVNEQFF. The CDR3 DNA is TGTGCCAGCAGTGTTCGGGTCAATGAGCAGTTCTTC.

This clonotype was observed many times. The chain uses TRBV5-1 and TRBJ2-2; D call uncertain. Trimming removed 1 base from V and 4 bases from J, with 8 bases in between. The CDR3 sequence is 14 residues long. Germline V gene data show CDR1 as SGHRS and CDR2 as YFSETQ. CDR3 residues: CASSLYASTGELFF. For the CDR3, the DNA is TGCGCCAGCAGCTTGTATGCCTCCACCGGGGAGCTGTTTTTT.

This clonotype was detected many times. The V gene is TRBV7-2, the J gene TRBJ1-2; possibly TRBD1 for D (6 bases). Trimming took 4 bases from V and 5 from J, leaving 17 bases between them. In germline, CDR1 is SGHTA, CDR2 FQGNSA. The CDR3 is made up of 15 amino acids. The CDR3 DNA is TGTGCCAGCAGCTCTGCTTGGGGGGCGGAGTATGGCTACACCTTC. Protein product: CASSSAWGAEYGYTF.

In this sample, this clonotype turned up once. V and J are TRBV14 and TRBJ2-4; 10 bases are a match to TRBD2. V trimming: 3 bases; J trimming: 8 bases; junction bases outside the gene matches: 16. The CDR3 covers 18 residues. CDR1 and CDR2 from the germline V gene are SGHDN and FVKESK. The CDR3: CASSHGLAVEPGWDIQYF. The CDR3 DNA follows: TGTGCCAGCAGCCACGGACTAGCGGTAGAGCCCGGTTGGGACATTCAGTACTTC.

This clonotype has a count of ten or more. The genes are TRBV12-3 or TRBV12-4 and TRBJ2-5; no definite D call. The length of the CDR3 is 13 residues. V lost 3 bases, J lost 2 bases, and 7 bases lay in between. CDR3 sequence (DNA): TGTGCCAGCAGTTTTTTAGGACAAGAGACCCAGTACTTC. It translates to CASSFLGQETQYF.

CDR3 residues: CASSLELASNTGELFF. As DNA, the CDR3 is TGTGCCAGCAGTCTTGAACTAGCGTCGAACACCGGGGAGCTGTTTTTT. The chain joins TRBV6-1 to TRBJ2-2; the match to TRBD2 covers 7 bases. This CDR3 has 16 residues. Germline V lookup: CDR1 MNHNS, CDR2 SASEGT. J was trimmed by 0 bases and V by 5 bases; bases with no gene match: 6.

There are a few counts of this clonotype. In DNA, the CDR3 is TGTGCCAGCAGCTTAGTACCCAATTCAGGGGGAACTGAAGCTTTCTTT. Translated: CASSLVPNSGGTEAFF. This chain joins TRBV7-6 and TRBJ1-1, with 7 bases matching TRBD1. Trimming took 1 base from V and 5 from J; bases not matched to a gene: 10. The CDR3 sequence is 16 residues long. Germline-derived CDR1 and CDR2 are SGHVS and FNYEAQ.

This clonotype appeared many times. This rearrangement joins TRBV5-1 to TRBJ2-1; the D gene is possibly TRBD2 (6 bases). The V gene lost 2 bases and the J gene lost 5 bases, with 14 bases spanning the gap. Germline CDR1 SGHRS, CDR2 YFSETQ. The length of the CDR3 is 15 residues. Written as DNA, the CDR3 is TGCGCCAGCAGCTTAGGAGGGGCGTGGGACAATGAGCAGTTCTTC. Translated, it gives CASSLGGAWDNEQFF.

The table lists this clonotype with many counts. The chain combines TRBV5-1 with TRBJ2-5, with 9 bases lining up with TRBD1. The CDR3 sequence is 15 residues long. The germline CDR1 and CDR2 sequences are SGHRS and YFSETQ. J lost 3 bases, V lost 0 bases, and 3 bases had no gene match. CDR3 DNA: TGCGCCAGCAGCTTGGACGGGACAGGGAAAGAGACCCAGTACTTC. Its translation: CASSLDGTGKETQYF.

This clonotype was seen ten or more times. This chain joins TRBV7-9 and TRBJ1-3; 9 bases line up with TRBD1. Germline CDR1 reads SEHNR; CDR2 reads FQNEAQ (reference sequence). With 5 bases clipped from V and 0 bases from J, the junction kept 5 bases outside the gene matches. The CDR3 runs 16 residues. In DNA form, the CDR3 reads TGTGCCAGCAGCCCCGGACAGGGGAACTCTGGAAACACCATATATTTT. It yields the protein CASSPGQGNSGNTIYF.

The chain joins TRBV20-1 to TRBJ1-5; 8 bases align to TRBD1. The V and J ends lost 6 bases and 2 bases, in that order; junction bases with no gene match: 6. Germline V gene data show CDR1 as DFQATT and CDR2 as SNEGSKA (reference sequence). The CDR3 contains 14 residues. CDR3 region: CSAITGGGNQPQHF. CDR3 nucleotides: TGCAGTGCAATAACAGGGGGTGGCAATCAGCCCCAGCATTTT.